This T cell receptor beta chain was profiled in a study of untreated major depressive disorder. Study-wide points: Compared with controls, depressed patients showed more TRBV05-01 (Vbeta 5.1) usage in CD4+ T cells. The small study sample limits how generally findings apply.

V shed 0 bases and J shed 4 bases, with 8 bases lying between them. The germline gives CDR1 MNHNY, CDR2 SVGAGI (reference sequence). The CDR3 sequence is 14 residues long. Each depressed patient was pairwise matched to a non-depressed control for sex, age, current smoking status and body mass index. Patient depression severity was moderate to severe. Roughly 30 ml of blood was drawn into EDTA tubes. The repertoire was sequenced with immunoSEQ multiplex PCR; TCRdb's copy has only in-frame clones and lacks some. The sample contains roughly 17,000 clones, 92% of which appear only once. About this clone: Its antigen is unidentified.

The V call is TRBV6-6, the J call TRBJ2-3; D not resolved. This clonotype was obtained from a middle-aged woman with major depressive disorder. Sequenced sample: CD4+ T cells from PBMCs. The DNA of the CDR3 is TGTGCCAGCAGTTACTCCGGCTACTCAGATACGCAGTATTTT. Translation: CASSYSGYSDTQYF.